The 22 T cell receptor beta chains reported below all come from one sample, sequenced in a study of early T cells in non-severe SARS-CoV-2 infection. TCRdb reprocessed the 5' RACE reads with MiXCR, giving one entry per CDR3 protein. Here the sample spans over 95,000 distinct CDR3 sequences, 16% being singletons. What was sequenced was whole blood. The receptors were gathered from an adult who was a healthcare worker with PCR-confirmed SARS-CoV-2 infection or an uninfected control (not recorded which).

The gene calls are TRBV3-1 and TRBJ2-7; no clear D. Germline V gene data show CDR1 as LGHDT and CDR2 as YNNKEL (reference sequence). Trimming pared 4 bases from V and 1 base from J, leaving 17 bases between. CDR3 size: 16 residues. CDR3 sequence (DNA): TGTGCCAGCAGCCTCGACTTGACCGGGTTATCCTACGAGCAGTACTTC. Translated, it gives CASSLDLTGLSYEQYF.

The chain carries TRBV28 and TRBJ2-2; TRBD1 matches at 7 bases. CDR1 is MDHEN and CDR2 is SYDVKM in the germline V gene. Trimming cost V 3 bases and J 5 bases; bases outside gene matches: 6. The CDR3 is 15 residues long. DNA for the CDR3: TGTGCCAGCAGTTTTTTGACAGGGAATACCGGGGAGCTGTTTTTT. Amino acids: CASSFLTGNTGELFF. The full variable domain, in which reference TRBV28 and TRBJ2-2 provide the parts outside the CDR3, is DVKVTQSSRYLVKRTGEKVFLECVQDMDHENMFWYRQDPGLGLRLIYFSYDVKMKEKGDIPEGYSVSREKKERFSLILESASTNQTSMYLCASSFLTGNTGELFFGEGSRLTVL.

The chain links TRBV14 to TRBJ1-4; 10 nucleotides agree with TRBD1. V dropped 2 bases and J dropped 5; count of bases not matched to a gene: 2. The CDR3 extends over 15 amino acids. Germline CDR1 and CDR2: SGHDN and FVKESK. In DNA, the CDR3 is TGTGCCAGCAGCCAACCGGGACAGGGGAATGAAAAACTGTTTTTT. Amino acids: CASSQPGQGNEKLFF.

This clonotype was counted between two and nine times. The rearrangement uses TRBV6-2 or TRBV6-3 and TRBJ2-7; TRBD2 might be the D (5 bases). V shed 4 bases and J shed 5 bases, with 12 bases lying between them. Germline V gene lookup returns CDR1 MNHEY and CDR2 SVGEGT. CDR3 length: 13 residues. CDR3 coding DNA: TGTGCCAGCAGTTGGATGGGTAGCGACGAGCAGTACTTC. It translates to CASSWMGSDEQYF.

The J gene is TRBJ2-1, the V gene TRBV20-1; 15 bases align to TRBD2. The CDR3 loop spans 16 amino acids. V gave up 6 bases and J gave up 1 base; unmatched junction bases: 4. CDR1 and CDR2 (germline): DFQATT, SNEGSKA (reference sequence). CDR3 protein: CSAWTSGRGSYNEQFF. The CDR3 DNA reads as TGCAGTGCGTGGACTAGCGGGAGGGGTTCCTACAATGAGCAGTTCTTC.

This rearrangement joins TRBV18 to TRBJ1-2, with D possibly TRBD1 on 5 matching bases. V shed 2 bases and J shed 7 bases, with 11 bases lying between them. The CDR3 has 13 residues. Germline V lookup: CDR1 KGHSH, CDR2 LQKENI. Here the CDR3 DNA reads TGTGCCAGCTCACCAGGGACCTCGGTTGGCTACACCTTC. Encoded protein: CASSPGTSVGYTF.

The table lists this clonotype with many counts. The chain carries TRBV11-2 and TRBJ1-2; a weak D match, TRBD1 (6 bases). In germline, CDR1 is SGHAT, CDR2 FQNNGV. CDR3 size: 13 residues. V shed 5 bases and J shed 2 bases, with 9 bases lying between them. Here the CDR3 DNA reads TGTGCCAGCAGCCCAGACAGGAACTATGGCTACACCTTC. Amino acid sequence: CASSPDRNYGYTF.

V usage is TRBV12-3 or TRBV12-4 and J usage is TRBJ1-6; D call uncertain. The V and J ends lost 3 bases and 6 bases respectively, with 6 bases between them. This CDR3 region has 13 residues. This CDR3 reads CASSLLTNSPLHF. As DNA, the CDR3 is TGTGCCAGCAGTTTGTTGACTAATTCACCCCTCCACTTT.

There are a few counts of this clonotype. V and J are TRBV5-1 and TRBJ1-1; D gene ambiguous. V lost 2 bases and J 1 base, leaving 12 bases between the germline ends. The germline V gene encodes CDR1 SGHRS and CDR2 YFSETQ. This CDR3 region has 15 residues. CDR3 in amino acids: CASSFVPTENTEAFF. CDR3 in DNA: TGCGCCAGCAGCTTCGTCCCGACTGAGAACACTGAAGCTTTCTTT.

There are a few counts of this clonotype. The V and J genes are TRBV7-2 and TRBJ2-3; D gene uncertain. The V end lost 5 bases, the J end lost 3 bases, and 12 bases lay between the germline ends. In germline, CDR1 is SGHTA, CDR2 FQGNSA. This CDR3 spans 14 amino acids. The CDR3 reads CASSPGQETDTQYF. DNA for the CDR3: TGTGCCAGCAGCCCAGGCCAGGAAACAGATACGCAGTATTTT. Using reference TRBV7-2 and TRBJ2-3 for the parts outside the CDR3, the full variable domain is GAGVSQSPSNKVTEKGKDVELRCDPISGHTALYWYRQSLGQGLEFLIYFQGNSAPDKSGLPSDRFSAERTGGSVSTLTIQRTQQEDSAVYLCASSPGQETDTQYFGPGTRLTVL.

This clonotype has at least ten counts. The chain combines TRBV5-4 with TRBJ2-7; D may correspond to TRBD1 or TRBD2 (5 bases each). The CDR3 is 14 residues long. Trimming removed 5 bases from V and 6 bases from J, with 18 bases in between. Germline values: CDR1 SGHNT, CDR2 YYREEE (reference sequence). The CDR3 here is CASRIDYQGAEQYF. CDR3 nucleotide sequence: TGTGCCAGCAGGATAGACTATCAAGGGGCCGAGCAGTACTTC.

The J gene is TRBJ2-7, the V gene TRBV28, with 7 nucleotides matching TRBD1. With V trimmed by 6 bases and J by 0 bases, 11 bases remained unmatched. Germline loops: CDR1 MDHEN, CDR2 SYDVKM. The CDR3 sequence is 16 residues long. The CDR3 loop is CASSPPGQTISYEQYF. As DNA, the CDR3 is TGTGCCAGCAGCCCACCGGGACAGACGATCTCCTACGAGCAGTACTTC.

The chain uses TRBV7-9 and TRBJ1-4; D is undetermined. This CDR3 region has 14 residues. Germline assignment: CDR1 SEHNR and CDR2 FQNEAQ (reference sequence). V shed 3 bases and J shed 4 bases, with 9 bases lying between them. The CDR3 protein is CASSLSTGNEKLFF. The CDR3 DNA reads as TGTGCCAGCAGCTTGTCGACGGGTAATGAAAAACTGTTTTTT.

The chain couples TRBV4-3 to TRBJ2-7; a possible D gene is TRBD2 (6 bases). CDR3 length equals 15 residues. V was cut by 0 bases and J by 1 base, with 10 bases left in between. CDR1 and CDR2 from the germline V gene are LGHNA and YSLEER. CDR3 amino acids: CASSQELGGSYEQYF. The CDR3 bases are TGCGCCAGCAGCCAAGAGCTGGGGGGTTCCTACGAGCAGTACTTC.

This chain connects TRBV9 to TRBJ2-1; TRBD2 matches 11 bases. Germline V gene data show CDR1 as SGDLS and CDR2 as YYNGEE. The length of the CDR3 is 15 residues. V trimming: 0 bases; J trimming: 7 bases; junction bases outside the gene matches: 3. The CDR3 loop is CASSVGTSGSNEQFF. CDR3 nucleotides: TGTGCCAGCAGCGTAGGTACTAGCGGGAGTAATGAGCAGTTCTTC. The entire variable domain, with the rest obtained from reference TRBV9 and TRBJ2-1, is as follows: DSGVTQTPKHLITATGQRVTLRCSPRSGDLSVYWYQQSLDQGLQFLIQYYNGEERAKGNILERFSAQQFPDLHSELNLSSLELGDSALYFCASSVGTSGSNEQFFGPGTRLTVL.

This clonotype was seen a few times. The chain has TRBV12-3 or TRBV12-4 and TRBJ2-2; possible D gene TRBD1, 5 bases. The CDR3 has 14 residues. Trimming stripped 6 bases from V and 6 bases from J, with 14 bases between. The CDR3 nucleotides are TGTGCCAGCAGGGACAAGGTGCTATCCGGGGAGCTGTTTTTT. It codes for CASRDKVLSGELFF.

In this sample, this clonotype turned up a few times. J is TRBJ1-5 and V is TRBV7-2; a possible D gene is TRBD1 (5 bases). Germline loops: CDR1 SGHTA, CDR2 FQGNSA. Trimming removed 5 bases at V and 7 bases at J, with 15 bases between. CDR3 length equals 14 residues. The CDR3 DNA follows: TGTGCCAGCAGCCCTGCGCTGGAGGGGCAGCCCCAGCATTTT. Protein sequence: CASSPALEGQPQHF.

The J gene is TRBJ2-3, the V gene TRBV12-5; 8 positions match TRBD1. CDR1 and CDR2 from the germline V gene are LGHNT and FRNRAP. The J segment lost 5 bases and the V segment lost 6 bases, leaving 10 bases of the junction unmatched. This CDR3 is built from 15 residues. The CDR3 is CASGYGTGPRDTQYF. CDR3 DNA: TGTGCTAGTGGGTATGGGACAGGACCAAGAGATACGCAGTATTTT.

This clonotype was detected ten times or more. The chain recombines TRBV19 with TRBJ2-1; D is ambiguous. In germline, CDR1 is LNHDA, CDR2 SQIVND (reference sequence). The CDR3 has 14 amino acids. The V end lost 3 bases, the J end lost 7 bases, and 13 bases lay between the germline ends. The CDR3 is CASSIGPSSNEQFF. The CDR3 coding sequence is TGTGCCAGTAGTATTGGACCTAGTAGTAATGAGCAGTTCTTC.

This clonotype was seen repeatedly, ten times or more. The chain uses TRBV2 and TRBJ1-5, with D perhaps TRBD1 (6 bases). V lost 6 bases and J lost 7, with 19 bases in between. This CDR3 contains 15 residues. Germline values: CDR1 SNHLY, CDR2 FYNNEI. CDR3 coding DNA: TGTGCCAGCAGCCGAACAGGGTTGGGAGGACAGCCCCAGCATTTT. This encodes CASSRTGLGGQPQHF.

This sequence joins TRBV20-1 and TRBJ1-1; D is perhaps TRBD1 (6 bases). This CDR3 spans 14 amino acids. Trimming removed 2 bases at V and 0 bases at J, with 10 bases between. Per germline, CDR1 DFQATT and CDR2 SNEGSKA (reference sequence). The CDR3 protein is CSARLQGMNTEAFF. CDR3 sequence (DNA): TGCAGTGCTAGATTGCAGGGGATGAACACTGAAGCTTTCTTT.

The sample holds many counts of this clonotype. This chain connects TRBV20-1 to TRBJ2-7, with 12 bases matching TRBD2. This CDR3 is 18 amino acids long. Germline CDR1 reads DFQATT; CDR2 reads SNEGSKA (reference sequence). V dropped 5 bases and J dropped 0; count of bases not matched to a gene: 14. CDR3 sequence: CSAYTGETSGRLSYEQYF. The CDR3 DNA follows: TGCAGTGCTTATACAGGGGAGACTAGCGGGAGACTCTCCTACGAGCAGTACTTC.